Shown below are 20 T cell receptor beta chains from a single sample sequenced in a study of cytomegalovirus exposure and HLA in healthy donors. PCR amplification relied on 60 Vbeta primers (plus 13 Jbeta primers). TCRdb keeps only in-frame clones here, not all; method: immunoSEQ multiplex PCR. The sample contains around 130,000 clones, approximately 81% of which appear only once. The sample consisted of PBMCs. These receptors originate from a man aged 18-30 years in good health and CMV-seronegative.

This clone was seen more than once but under ten times. CDR3 nucleotides: TGCAGCGCCCGACTCAGGGGACTAGCCTCCTACAATGAGCAGTTCTTC. Residues: CSARLRGLASYNEQFF. V usage is TRBV29-1 and J usage is TRBJ2-1, with 9 bases matching TRBD2. Germline CDR1 SQVTM, CDR2 ANQGSEA. This CDR3 spans 16 amino acids. V lost 7 bases to trimming and J lost 0 bases; unmatched junction nucleotides: 10.

The rearrangement links TRBV27 to TRBJ2-7, with D perhaps matching TRBD1 (5 bases). This CDR3 has 15 residues. Germline lookup yields CDR1 MNHEY and CDR2 SMNVEV (reference sequence). V lost 3 bases and J lost 2, with 14 bases in between. The CDR3 loop is CASSFQGPMPYEQYF. CDR3 DNA sequence: TGTGCCAGCAGTTTCCAGGGCCCAATGCCCTACGAGCAGTACTTC.

This clone was seen just once. The chain combines TRBV6-4 with TRBJ1-6; 7 bases agree with TRBD1. The length of the CDR3 is 15 residues. The ends lost 6 bases at V and 7 bases at J; junction bases unmatched: 9. Germline V lookup: CDR1 MRHNA, CDR2 SNTAGT. The CDR3 sequence is CASSETGVGNSPLHF. The CDR3 bases are TGTGCCAGCAGCGAAACAGGGGTCGGAAATTCACCCCTCCACTTT.

The chain joins TRBV18 to TRBJ1-2, with TRBD1 matching 12 bases. Germline V lookup: CDR1 KGHSH, CDR2 LQKENI. CDR3 length: 15 residues. With 2 bases clipped from V and 4 bases from J, the junction kept 2 bases outside the gene matches. As DNA, the CDR3 is TGTGCCAGCTCACCAGGGACAGGGGGCGCCTATGGCTACACCTTC. This encodes CASSPGTGGAYGYTF.

This chain links TRBV9 with TRBJ2-7, with TRBD1 matching 11 bases. The J segment lost 3 bases and the V segment lost 4 bases, leaving 12 bases of the junction unmatched. This CDR3 has 17 amino acids. From germline, CDR1 is SGDLS and CDR2 YYNGEE. The DNA for the CDR3 is TGTGCCAGCAGCCTAGGCATTTCCGGGACAGGGGGCTACGAGCAGTACTTC. It codes for CASSLGISGTGGYEQYF.

This clone was picked up one time. This rearrangement joins TRBV7-8 to TRBJ2-5; D gene unclear. V lost 2 bases to trimming and J lost 2 bases, with 9 bases between them. The CDR3 is made up of 14 amino acids. The germline CDR1 and CDR2 sequences are SGHVS and FQNEAQ. The CDR3 is CASSLRRTQETQYF. The CDR3 DNA is TGTGCCAGCAGCTTACGTCGCACTCAAGAGACCCAGTACTTC.

J is TRBJ1-2 and V is TRBV6-1; possible D gene TRBD1, 6 bases. The CDR3 covers 13 residues. CDR1 MNHNS and CDR2 SASEGT come from the germline V gene. Trimming left V 8 bases short and J 3 bases short, with 13 bases between. The CDR3 DNA reads TGTGCCAGCCGGTCAACAGGGTACTATGGCTACACCTTC. It specifies CASRSTGYYGYTF.

The CDR3 protein is CASSQVRRQPLYGYTF. The CDR3 DNA sequence: TGTGCCAGCAGCCAAGTCCGACGACAGCCTCTCTATGGCTACACCTTC. This sequence joins TRBV14 and TRBJ1-2; D possibly corresponds to TRBD1 (5 bases). The V gene's germline CDR1 is SGHDN and CDR2 FVKESK. Trimming took off 1 base at V and 4 bases at J, with 16 bases between the two ends. The CDR3 has 16 amino acids. The variable domain in full, with the rest retrieved from reference TRBV14 and TRBJ1-2, is EAGVTQFPSHSVIEKGQTVTLRCDPISGHDNLYWYRRVMGKEIKFLLHFVKESKQDESGMPNNRFLAERTGGTYSTLKVQPAELEDSGVYFCASSQVRRQPLYGYTFGSGTRLTVV.

The chain combines TRBV27 with TRBJ2-2; D might be TRBD1 (6 bases). Germline V gene lookup returns CDR1 MNHEY and CDR2 SMNVEV (reference sequence). The CDR3 is made up of 14 amino acids. V was pared by 5 bases and J by 6 bases, with 13 bases between. CDR3 in amino acids: CASSRQDGPGELFF. The CDR3 nucleotides read TGTGCCAGCAGTCGACAGGATGGTCCCGGGGAGCTGTTTTTT.

As to this clone: Distinct nucleotide sequences in the sample also encode this CDR3. The rearrangement joins TRBV9 to TRBJ1-1, with D possibly TRBD1 on 6 matching bases. The CDR3 is 13 amino acids. V dropped 0 bases and J dropped 4 bases, with 7 bases sitting between them. Germline-derived CDR1 and CDR2 are SGDLS and YYNGEE. The CDR3 bases are TGTGCCAGCAGCGTAGACAGGGTCACTGAAGCTTTCTTT. It codes for CASSVDRVTEAFF.

This rearrangement joins TRBV28 to TRBJ1-5; D is undetermined. This CDR3 is 10 amino acids long. The V gene lost 5 bases and the J gene lost 15 bases, with 11 bases spanning the gap. Germline V lookup: CDR1 MDHEN, CDR2 SYDVKM. The DNA of the CDR3 is TGTGCCAGCAGTAATAGGAGGACGCATTTT. This sequence encodes CASSNRRTHF.

The CDR3 sequence is CASSLGLAGGNLREQYF. CDR3 coding DNA: TGTGCCAGCAGCCTGGGACTAGCGGGGGGGAATTTGCGGGAGCAGTACTTC. The chain recombines TRBV5-4 with TRBJ2-7, with 16 bases matching TRBD2. With 4 bases clipped from V and 7 bases from J, the junction kept 11 bases outside the gene matches. Per the germline V gene, CDR1 is SGHNT and CDR2 is YYREEE (reference sequence). The CDR3 spans 17 residues.

This clone appeared a few times. The chain uses TRBV7-9 and TRBJ1-4; 8 positions agree with TRBD1. V lost 4 bases and J lost 3; bases outside the gene matches: 1. Germline V gene lookup returns CDR1 SEHNR and CDR2 FQNEAQ (reference sequence). The CDR3 contains 14 residues. Here the CDR3 reads CASSSGQANEKLFF. Written as DNA, the CDR3 is TGTGCCAGCAGCTCGGGACAGGCTAATGAAAAACTGTTTTTT.

This chain links TRBV4-2 with TRBJ2-1, with D hard to call. The germline V gene encodes CDR1 LGHNA and CDR2 YNFKEQ. Between the trimmed V and J ends, which lost 0 bases and 8 bases, there was a span of 11 bases. CDR3 length: 14 amino acids. CDR3 in DNA: TGTGCCAGCAGCCAAGATGGTGGAGTGGATGAGCAGTTCTTC. This translates into CASSQDGGVDEQFF.

The rearrangement uses TRBV27 and TRBJ1-1; D may be TRBD1 (6 bases). V lost 5 bases, J lost 4 bases, and 11 bases lay in between. The CDR3 spans 13 residues. Germline CDR1 MNHEY, CDR2 SMNVEV (reference sequence). The CDR3 sequence is CASSTGYVTEAFF. CDR3 nucleotides: TGTGCCAGCAGTACAGGGTACGTCACTGAAGCTTTCTTT.

The chain recombines TRBV5-1 with TRBJ2-2, with D possibly matching TRBD1 (6 bases). CDR3 length equals 13 residues. V dropped 4 bases and J dropped 16 bases, with 20 bases sitting between them. The germline CDR1 and CDR2 sequences are SGHRS and YFSETQ. CDR3 in DNA: TGCGCCAGCAGCCGAGACCGGGACACCCCCCCGTTTTTT. It codes for CASSRDRDTPPFF.

The J gene is TRBJ1-2, the V gene TRBV6-4; maybe TRBD1 (6 bases). Germline V CDR1 and CDR2: MRHNA, SNTAGT. The length of the CDR3 is 14 residues. Trimming shortened V by 5 bases and J by 3 bases, and 13 bases separated the two germline ends. CDR3 DNA: TGTGCCAGCAGTAGGGACACCGCAGACTATGGCTACACCTTC. It specifies CASSRDTADYGYTF.

CDR3 residues: CASSLGPMEAFF. The CDR3 region has the DNA TGTGCCAGCAGTTTAGGCCCGATGGAAGCTTTCTTT. The rearrangement uses TRBV28 and TRBJ1-1; D uncertain. There are 12 residues in the CDR3. The V end was cut by 2 bases, the J end by 8 bases, with 9 bases between. Germline CDR1 and CDR2: MDHEN and SYDVKM.

On this clone: The junction shows a germline mismatch at one end, possibly a read error. The chain carries TRBV7-7 and TRBJ2-2, with 8 bases matching TRBD2. The V gene's germline CDR1 is SSHAT and CDR2 FNYEAQ (reference sequence). This CDR3 is built from 16 residues. CDR3 DNA: TGTGCTAGCAGCTTAGAAGTCCTAGCGGGCACCGGGGAGCTGTTTTTT. Amino acid sequence: CASSLEVLAGTGELFF.

The chain carries TRBV7-9 and TRBJ1-5; D perhaps matches TRBD1 (5 bases). This CDR3 region has 15 residues. CDR1 and CDR2 (germline): SEHNR, FQNEAQ (reference sequence). The germline V and J ends were trimmed by 4 bases and 7 bases, with 17 bases remaining between them. The CDR3 sequence: CASSSEAQGGQPQHF. The CDR3 coding sequence is TGTGCCAGCAGCTCTGAGGCGCAGGGAGGGCAGCCCCAGCATTTT.